Listed below are T cell receptor beta chains from one sample, sequenced in a study of blood T cell repertoires in COVID-19. Libraries were prepared by immunoSEQ multiplex PCR; TCRdb keeps only in-frame clonotypes and omits some of them. The data show about 320,000 clones, approximately 88% seen once. Sequenced sample: PBMCs or T cells enriched from blood (not recorded which). All receptors derive from a man younger than 45 who had recovered from COVID-19. CDR3s include the opening cysteine and the closing phenylalanine or tryptophan. The D gene is left open where the match is weak. Size is omitted from some rows. Given values are once, few, many or a class for expanded clones.

clone_size	d_call	j_call	v_call	cdr3_nt	cdr3_aa
.	.	TRBJ2-3	TRBV3-1/TRBV3-2	TGTGCCAGCAGCCAAGTTCGGGTCCCGCGACCAGATACGCAGTATTTT	CASSQVRVPRPDTQYF
.	TRBD2	TRBJ2-5	TRBV28	TGTGCCAGCTCCCCAGGAAGCGGGGGGGAGACCCAGTACTTC	CASSPGSGGETQYF
.	.	TRBJ1-1	TRBV2	TGTGCCAGCAGTGGAACAACGAACACTGAAGCTTTCTTT	CASSGTTNTEAFF
.	.	TRBJ1-2	TRBV19	TGTGCCAGTAGGACCAGGGATAACTATGGCTACACCTTC	CASRTRDNYGYTF
.	TRBD1	TRBJ1-5	TRBV7-2	TGTGCCAGCAGCTTAGGCCTACAGGGGGCGGTGGATCAGCCCCAGCATTTT	CASSLGLQGAVDQPQHF
.	.	TRBJ2-7	TRBV5-6	TGTGCCAGCAGCTCGGCATTGGAGTCCTACGAGCAGTACTTC	CASSSALESYEQYF
.	.	TRBJ1-4	TRBV6-5	TGTGCCAGCAGTTACTCGAAACAGGGTAATGAAAAACTGTTTTTT	CASSYSKQGNEKLFF
.	.	TRBJ1-1	TRBV5-1	TGCGCCAGCAGGTACGGGAACACTGAAGCTTTCTTT	CASRYGNTEAFF
.	.	TRBJ2-2	TRBV5-1	TGCGCCAGCAGCTTGGTCGGCACCGGGGAGCTGTTTTTT	CASSLVGTGELFF
.	TRBD1	TRBJ1-4	TRBV5-1	TGCGCCAGCAGCTTTCAGGGGGCGAGAGAAAAACTGTTTTTT	CASSFQGAREKLFF
.	TRBD2	TRBJ2-1	TRBV3-1/TRBV3-2	TGTGCCAGCAGCCAAGAGCAAGCGGGGGGCTTGGATGAGCAGTTCTTC	CASSQEQAGGLDEQFF
.	.	TRBJ2-3	TRBV27	TGTGCCAGCAGTTTAAGAACACCAAGCACAGATACGCAGTATTTT	CASSLRTPSTDTQYF
.	TRBD1	TRBJ1-5	TRBV6-1	TGTGCCAGCAGTGAAATACAGGGGGGTGGCAATCAGCCCCAGCATTTT	CASSEIQGGGNQPQHF
.	TRBD2	TRBJ2-5	TRBV4-1	TGCGCCAGCAGCCAAGACGGGACTAGCGGGGGGGCCGGGGAGACCCAGTACTTC	CASSQDGTSGGAGETQYF
.	TRBD1	TRBJ1-2	TRBV3-1/TRBV3-2	TGTGCCAGCAGCCAAGTTACAGGGGCCGGACTTGGAGTTGGCTACACCTTC	CASSQVTGAGLGVGYTF
.	TRBD1	TRBJ2-5	TRBV7-3	TGTGCCAGCAGCTACACAGGGGGCAGGGGAGAGACCCAGTACTTC	CASSYTGGRGETQYF
few	.	TRBJ2-1	TRBV24-1	TGTGCCACTTCCCGGTCGCATGAGCAGTTCTTC	CATSRSHEQFF